The rows below give T cell receptor beta chains drawn from one sample of a study of blood T cell repertoires in COVID-19. Using immunoSEQ multiplex PCR, the repertoire was profiled, and TCRdb retains in-frame clones only, with some absent. The repertoire has 55,000 to 75,000 clones, around 80% of them found once; the top ten carry around 14%. The sample taken for sequencing was peripheral blood. These receptors originate from a man older than 75 with acute or convalescent COVID-19. Each CDR3 is given with its conserved first and last residue. The D gene is left open where the match is weak. Where a row states a size, it is once, few, many or the class of an expanded clone; other rows omit it.

V	J	D	size	CDR3	DNA
TRBV3-1/TRBV3-2	TRBJ2-3	TRBD2	.	CASSQGGSDTQYF	TGTGCCAGCAGCCAGGGGGGGTCAGATACGCAGTATTTT
TRBV29-1	TRBJ2-7	.	.	CSVEPSGSNGYEQYF	TGCAGCGTTGAACCCTCCGGGAGTAACGGGTACGAGCAGTACTTC
TRBV18	TRBJ1-2	.	.	CASSPTTVPLGYTF	TGTGCCAGCTCACCCACGACAGTACCCCTCGGCTACACCTTC
TRBV18	TRBJ1-2	.	.	CASSPASPTVAVYGYTF	TGTGCCAGCTCACCCGCGAGCCCCACTGTAGCTGTCTATGGCTACACCTTC
TRBV27	TRBJ1-1	TRBD1	.	CASSLSTVPGQGMETEAFF	TGTGCCAGCAGTTTATCTACCGTCCCGGGACAGGGGATGGAGACTGAAGCTTTCTTT
TRBV9	TRBJ1-4	.	.	CASSPRGENQINEKLFF	TGTGCCAGCAGCCCACGTGGTGAGAATCAAATTAATGAAAAACTGTTTTTT
TRBV5-6	TRBJ2-7	.	medium-sized	CASSDSGDEQYF	TGTGCCAGCAGCGATTCAGGTGACGAGCAGTACTTC
TRBV3-1/TRBV3-2	TRBJ1-2	TRBD1	.	CASSHGQAPRYTF	TGTGCCAGCAGCCACGGACAGGCCCCCAGGTACACCTTC
TRBV7-2	TRBJ2-7	TRBD1	.	CASSERGQSTYEQYF	TGTGCCAGCAGCGAAAGGGGACAGAGTACCTACGAGCAGTACTTC
TRBV3-1/TRBV3-2	TRBJ1-1	TRBD1	few	CASTLTGEEAFF	TGTGCCAGCACCCTAACAGGGGAGGAAGCTTTCTTT
TRBV7-6	TRBJ2-3	TRBD1	.	CASSPRDRSTDTQYF	TGTGCCAGCAGCCCTCGGGACAGAAGCACAGATACGCAGTATTTT
TRBV10-3	TRBJ1-2	.	few	CAISTTGKAYGYTF	TGTGCCATCAGTACGACAGGAAAAGCCTATGGCTACACCTTC
TRBV28	TRBJ1-6	.	.	CASNAGSYNSPLHF	TGTGCCAGCAACGCGGGGTCCTATAATTCACCCCTCCACTTT
TRBV9	TRBJ1-2	TRBD1	.	CASSVGSTGGNYGYTF	TGTGCCAGCAGCGTGGGATCGACAGGGGGGAACTATGGCTACACCTTC
TRBV7-2	TRBJ2-3	TRBD2	.	CASSQGLAGREPQYF	TGTGCCAGCAGTCAAGGGCTAGCGGGACGTGAACCGCAGTATTTT
TRBV7-6	TRBJ2-7	.	few	CASSSRGTANEQYF	TGTGCCAGCAGCAGTCGCGGGACAGCCAACGAGCAGTACTTC
TRBV7-2	TRBJ2-1	TRBD1	once	CASSLDRGLDEQFF	TGTGCCAGCAGCTTAGACAGGGGGCTTGATGAGCAGTTCTTC
TRBV2	TRBJ1-1	.	.	CASRMDSWTEAFF	TGTGCCAGCAGGATGGACAGTTGGACTGAAGCTTTCTTT
TRBV10-3	TRBJ1-5	.	.	CAISEGDSNQPQHF	TGTGCCATCAGCGAAGGGGATAGCAATCAGCCCCAGCATTTT
TRBV5-4	TRBJ1-6	TRBD1	few	CASSLPNTGGISPLHF	TGTGCCAGCAGCTTGCCCAACACAGGGGGGATTTCACCCCTCCACTTT
TRBV5-4	TRBJ2-1	TRBD1	few	CASSFDRGSNEQFF	TGTGCCAGCAGCTTTGACAGGGGTAGCAATGAGCAGTTCTTC
TRBV4-2	TRBJ1-2	.	.	CASSQRDGADYGYTF	TGTGCCAGCAGCCAGCGCGATGGGGCGGACTATGGCTACACCTTC
TRBV28	TRBJ2-1	.	.	CASSFRGEQFF	TGTGCCAGCAGTTTCCGAGGTGAGCAGTTCTTC
TRBV2	TRBJ1-2	.	.	CASSSGSVHYGYTF	TGTGCCAGCTCCTCAGGCTCCGTTCACTATGGCTACACCTTC
TRBV7-2	TRBJ2-7	TRBD2	few	CASSLPTSGGEQYF	TGTGCCAGCAGCTTACCGACTAGCGGGGGGGAGCAGTACTTC
TRBV7-6	TRBJ2-3	.	.	CASSPNRDSTDTQYF	TGTGCCAGCAGCCCGAACAGGGATAGCACAGATACGCAGTATTTT
TRBV24-1	TRBJ1-2	.	.	CATSVGGGYTF	TGTGCCACCAGTGTGGGGGGTGGCTACACCTTC
TRBV5-4	TRBJ1-6	TRBD1	.	CASSYDRDRGGSPLHF	TGTGCCAGCAGCTACGATCGGGACAGGGGAGGATCACCCCTCCACTTT
TRBV30	TRBJ1-2	.	once	CAWSVRDSPLYGYTF	TGTGCCTGGAGTGTAAGGGACTCGCCCCTCTATGGCTACACCTTC
TRBV5-4	TRBJ2-1	TRBD2	.	CASSKGLAGANEQFF	TGTGCCAGCAGCAAGGGACTAGCGGGAGCCAATGAGCAGTTCTTC
TRBV7-2	TRBJ2-1	.	.	CASRLQGSSYNEQFF	TGTGCCAGCAGATTACAGGGCTCGAGTTACAATGAGCAGTTCTTC
TRBV15	TRBJ1-1	.	.	CATSGRVDTEAFF	TGTGCCACCAGCGGCAGGGTGGACACTGAAGCTTTCTTT
TRBV28	TRBJ1-5	.	.	CASSLAGAVNSNQPQHF	TGTGCCAGCAGTTTAGCCGGAGCAGTCAATAGCAATCAGCCCCAGCATTTT